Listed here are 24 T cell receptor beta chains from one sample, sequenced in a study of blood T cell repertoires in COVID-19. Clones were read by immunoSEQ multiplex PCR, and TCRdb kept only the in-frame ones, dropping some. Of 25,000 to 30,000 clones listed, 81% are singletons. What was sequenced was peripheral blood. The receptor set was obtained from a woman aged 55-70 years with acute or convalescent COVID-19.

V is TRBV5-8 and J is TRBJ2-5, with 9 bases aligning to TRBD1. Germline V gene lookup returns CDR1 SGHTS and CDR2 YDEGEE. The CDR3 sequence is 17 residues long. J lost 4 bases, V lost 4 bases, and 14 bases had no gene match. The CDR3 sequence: CASSETLNRGRLETQYF. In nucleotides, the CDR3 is TGTGCCAGCAGCGAGACCCTTAACAGGGGGCGCCTAGAGACCCAGTACTTC.

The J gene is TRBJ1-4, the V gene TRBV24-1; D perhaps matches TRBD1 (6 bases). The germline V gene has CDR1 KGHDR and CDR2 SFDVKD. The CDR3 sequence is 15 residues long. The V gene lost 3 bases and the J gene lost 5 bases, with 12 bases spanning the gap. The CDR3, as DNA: TGTGCCACCAGTGATGCAGGGAGGGGGAATGAAAAACTGTTTTTT. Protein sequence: CATSDAGRGNEKLFF.

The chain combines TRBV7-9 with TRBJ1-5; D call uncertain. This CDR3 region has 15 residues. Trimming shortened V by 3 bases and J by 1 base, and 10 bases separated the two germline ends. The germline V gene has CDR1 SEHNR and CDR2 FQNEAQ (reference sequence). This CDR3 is CASSFLQVSNQPQHF. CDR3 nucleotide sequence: TGTGCCAGCAGCTTTCTGCAGGTAAGCAATCAGCCCCAGCATTTT.

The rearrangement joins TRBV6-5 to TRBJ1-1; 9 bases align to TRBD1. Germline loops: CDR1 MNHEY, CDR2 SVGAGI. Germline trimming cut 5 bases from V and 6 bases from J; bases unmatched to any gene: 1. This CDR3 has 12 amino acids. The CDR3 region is CASSRTGAEAFF. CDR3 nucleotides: TGTGCCAGCAGTCGGACAGGGGCTGAAGCTTTCTTT.

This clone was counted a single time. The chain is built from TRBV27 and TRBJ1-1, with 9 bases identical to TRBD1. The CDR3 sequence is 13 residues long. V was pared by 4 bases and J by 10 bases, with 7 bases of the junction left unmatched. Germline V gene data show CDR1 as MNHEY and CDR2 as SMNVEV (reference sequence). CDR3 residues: CASSSSQGARAFF. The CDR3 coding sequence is TGTGCCAGCAGTTCATCACAGGGGGCGCGAGCTTTCTTT.

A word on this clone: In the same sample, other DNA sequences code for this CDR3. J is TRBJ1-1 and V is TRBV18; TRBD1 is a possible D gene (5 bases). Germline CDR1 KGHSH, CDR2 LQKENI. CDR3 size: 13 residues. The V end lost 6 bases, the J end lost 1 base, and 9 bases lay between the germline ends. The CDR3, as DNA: TGTGCCAGCTCCCCAGGACAGAACACTGAAGCTTTCTTT. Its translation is CASSPGQNTEAFF.

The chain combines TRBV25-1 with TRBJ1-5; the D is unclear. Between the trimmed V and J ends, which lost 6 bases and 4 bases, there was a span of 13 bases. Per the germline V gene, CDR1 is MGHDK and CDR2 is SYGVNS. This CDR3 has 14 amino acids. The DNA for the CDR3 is TGTGCCAGCAGCAAAGGGTCGGGGAATCAGCCCCAGCATTTT. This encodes CASSKGSGNQPQHF. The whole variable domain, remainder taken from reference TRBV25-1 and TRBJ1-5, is EADIYQTPRYLVIGTGKKITLECSQTMGHDKMYWYQQDPGMELHLIHYSYGVNSTEKGDLSSESTVSRIRTEHFPLTLESARPSHTSQYLCASSKGSGNQPQHFGDGTRLSIL.

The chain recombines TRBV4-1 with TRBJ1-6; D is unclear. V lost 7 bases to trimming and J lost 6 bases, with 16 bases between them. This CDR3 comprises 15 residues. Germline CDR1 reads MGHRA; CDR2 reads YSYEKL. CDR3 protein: CASTESPGANSPLHF. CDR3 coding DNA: TGCGCCAGCACCGAAAGTCCGGGAGCTAATTCACCCCTCCACTTT.

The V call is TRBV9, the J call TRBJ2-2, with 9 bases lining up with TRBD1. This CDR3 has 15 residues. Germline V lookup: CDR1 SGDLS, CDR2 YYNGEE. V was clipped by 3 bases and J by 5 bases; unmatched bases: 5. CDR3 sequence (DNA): TGTGCCAGCAGCGCCGGGACAGGGTGGACCGGGGAGCTGTTTTTT. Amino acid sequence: CASSAGTGWTGELFF.

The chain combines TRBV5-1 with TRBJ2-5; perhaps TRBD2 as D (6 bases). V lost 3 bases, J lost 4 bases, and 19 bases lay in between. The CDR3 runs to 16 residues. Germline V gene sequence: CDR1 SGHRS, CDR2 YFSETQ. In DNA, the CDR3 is TGCGCCAGCAGCTCTACCCTCCCGGGAGCAGGAGAGACCCAGTACTTC. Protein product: CASSSTLPGAGETQYF.

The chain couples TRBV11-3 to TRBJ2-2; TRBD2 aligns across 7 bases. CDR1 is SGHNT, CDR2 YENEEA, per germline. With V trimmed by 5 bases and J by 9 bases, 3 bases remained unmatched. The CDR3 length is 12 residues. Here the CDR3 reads CASSPGGRELFF. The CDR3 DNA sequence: TGTGCCAGCAGCCCGGGAGGCCGGGAGCTGTTTTTT.

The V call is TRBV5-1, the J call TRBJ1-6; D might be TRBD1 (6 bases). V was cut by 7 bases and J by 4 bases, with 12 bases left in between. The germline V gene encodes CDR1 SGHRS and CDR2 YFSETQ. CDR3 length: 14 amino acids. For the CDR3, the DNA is TGCGCCAGCGGGGACACGGGGTATAATTCACCCCTCCACTTT. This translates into CASGDTGYNSPLHF. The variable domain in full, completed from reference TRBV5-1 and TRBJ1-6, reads KAGVTQTPRYLIKTRGQQVTLSCSPISGHRSVSWYQQTPGQGLQFLFEYFSETQRNKGNFPGRFSGRQFSNSRSEMNVSTLELGDSALYLCASGDTGYNSPLHFGNGTRLTVT.

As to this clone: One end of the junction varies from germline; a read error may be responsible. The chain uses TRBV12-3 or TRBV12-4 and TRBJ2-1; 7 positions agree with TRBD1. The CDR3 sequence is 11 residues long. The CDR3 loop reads CASRAGTVIVF. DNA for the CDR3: TGTGCCAGCAGGGCCGGGACAGTGATAGTCTTC.

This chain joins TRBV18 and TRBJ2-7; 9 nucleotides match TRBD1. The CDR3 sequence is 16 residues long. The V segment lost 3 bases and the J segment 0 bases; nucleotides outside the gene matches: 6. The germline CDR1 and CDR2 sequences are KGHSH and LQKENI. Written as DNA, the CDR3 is TGTGCCAGCTCACCCATCGGGACAGGGAACTCCTACGAGCAGTACTTC. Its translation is CASSPIGTGNSYEQYF. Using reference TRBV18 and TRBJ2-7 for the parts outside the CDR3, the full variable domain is NAGVMQNPRHLVRRRGQEARLRCSPMKGHSHVYWYRQLPEEGLKFMVYLQKENIIDESGMPKERFSAEFPKEGPSILRIQQVVRGDSAAYFCASSPIGTGNSYEQYFGPGTRLTVT.

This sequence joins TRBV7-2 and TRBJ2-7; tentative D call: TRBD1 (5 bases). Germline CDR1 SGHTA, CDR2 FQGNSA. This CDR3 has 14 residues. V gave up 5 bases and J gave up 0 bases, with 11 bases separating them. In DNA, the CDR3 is TGTGCCAGCAGCCCGCCAGGGCTCTCCTACGAGCAGTACTTC. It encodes CASSPPGLSYEQYF.

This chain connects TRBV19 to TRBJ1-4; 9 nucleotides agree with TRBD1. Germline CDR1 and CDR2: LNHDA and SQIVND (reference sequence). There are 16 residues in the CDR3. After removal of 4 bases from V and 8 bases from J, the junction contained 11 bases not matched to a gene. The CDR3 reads CASSTAGRDREEKLFF. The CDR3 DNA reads TGTGCCAGTAGTACCGCAGGCCGGGACAGGGAGGAAAAACTGTTTTTT.

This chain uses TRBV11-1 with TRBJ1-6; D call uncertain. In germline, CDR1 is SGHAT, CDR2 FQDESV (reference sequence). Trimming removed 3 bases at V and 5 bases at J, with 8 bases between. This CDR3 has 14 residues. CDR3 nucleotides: TGTGCCAGCAGCTTGGCAGTCGATAATTCACCCCTCCACTTT. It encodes CASSLAVDNSPLHF. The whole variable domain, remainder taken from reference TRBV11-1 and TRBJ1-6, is EAEVAQSPRYKITEKSQAVAFWCDPISGHATLYWYRQILGQGPELLVQFQDESVVDDSQLPKDRFSAERLKGVDSTLKIQPAELGDSAMYLCASSLAVDNSPLHFGNGTRLTVT.

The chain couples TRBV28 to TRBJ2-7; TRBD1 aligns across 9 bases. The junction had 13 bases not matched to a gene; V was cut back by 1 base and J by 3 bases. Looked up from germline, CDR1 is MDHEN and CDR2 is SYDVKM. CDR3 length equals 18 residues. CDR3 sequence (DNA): TGTGCCAGCAGTTTATCGAACCCATACCGGGACAGGGACTACGAGCAGTACTTC. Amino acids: CASSLSNPYRDRDYEQYF.

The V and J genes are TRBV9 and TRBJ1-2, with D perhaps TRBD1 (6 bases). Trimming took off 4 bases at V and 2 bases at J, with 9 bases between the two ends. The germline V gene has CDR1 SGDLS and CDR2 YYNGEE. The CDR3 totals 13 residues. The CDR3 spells CASSSGTNYGYTF. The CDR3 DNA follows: TGTGCCAGCAGCTCTGGGACAAACTATGGCTACACCTTC.

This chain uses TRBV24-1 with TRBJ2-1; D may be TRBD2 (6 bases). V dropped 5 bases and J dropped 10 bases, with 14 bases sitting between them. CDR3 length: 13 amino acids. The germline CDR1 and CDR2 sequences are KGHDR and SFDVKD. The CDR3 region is CATSVTAGQEQFF. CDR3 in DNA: TGTGCCACCAGTGTCACAGCGGGCCAGGAGCAGTTCTTC.

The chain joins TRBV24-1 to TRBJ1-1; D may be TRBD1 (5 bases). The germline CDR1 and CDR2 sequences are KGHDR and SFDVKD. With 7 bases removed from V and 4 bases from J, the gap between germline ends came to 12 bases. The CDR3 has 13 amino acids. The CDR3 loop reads CATRGRAGTEAFF. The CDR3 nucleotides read TGTGCCACCAGGGGCAGGGCTGGCACTGAAGCTTTCTTT.

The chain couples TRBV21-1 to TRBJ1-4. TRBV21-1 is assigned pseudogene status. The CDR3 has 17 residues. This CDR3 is CASSSDWGVATNEKLFF. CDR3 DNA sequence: TGTGCCAGCAGTTCCGATTGGGGAGTTGCAACTAATGAAAAACTGTTTTTT.

This CDR3 reads CASSYSGQGVYGYTF. The CDR3 nucleotides read TGTGCCAGCAGTTACTCGGGACAGGGGGTCTATGGCTACACCTTC. V usage is TRBV6-6 and J usage is TRBJ1-2; the match to TRBD1 covers 11 bases. The CDR3 is 15 residues long. Germline trimming cut 0 bases from V and 4 bases from J; bases unmatched to any gene: 1. From germline, CDR1 is MNHNY and CDR2 SVGAGI (reference sequence).

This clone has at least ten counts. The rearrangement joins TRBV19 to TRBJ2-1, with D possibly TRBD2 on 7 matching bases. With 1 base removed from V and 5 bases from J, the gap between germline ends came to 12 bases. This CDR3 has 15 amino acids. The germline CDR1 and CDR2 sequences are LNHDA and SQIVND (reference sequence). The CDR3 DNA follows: TGTGCCAGTAGTATAGGGGGAGGGGGTAACAATGAGCAGTTCTTC. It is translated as CASSIGGGGNNEQFF.